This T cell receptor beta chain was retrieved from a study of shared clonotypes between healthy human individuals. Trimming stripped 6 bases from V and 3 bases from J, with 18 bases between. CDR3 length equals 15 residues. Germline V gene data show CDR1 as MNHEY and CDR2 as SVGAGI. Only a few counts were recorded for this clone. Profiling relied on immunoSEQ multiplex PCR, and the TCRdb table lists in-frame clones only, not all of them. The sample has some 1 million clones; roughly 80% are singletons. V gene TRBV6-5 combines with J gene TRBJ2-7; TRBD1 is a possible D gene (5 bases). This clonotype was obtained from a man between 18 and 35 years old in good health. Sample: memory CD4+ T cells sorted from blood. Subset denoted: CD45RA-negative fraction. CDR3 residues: CASSPLGVILYEQYF. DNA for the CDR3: TGTGCCAGCAGCCCCCTAGGGGTAATACTCTACGAGCAGTACTTC.